Listed below are T cell receptor beta chains from one sample, sequenced in a study of shared clonotypes between healthy human individuals. Clones were sequenced by immunoSEQ multiplex PCR, and TCRdb holds only the in-frame ones, with some missing. The sample records some 2,000,000 clones, approximately 95% being singletons. Sequenced material: naive CD4+ T cells sorted from blood. The receptors were sampled from a man aged 18 to 35 in good health. The CDR3 runs from the conserved cysteine through the conserved F or W. Each record gives: clone size, D gene, J gene, V gene, CDR3 DNA, CDR3 protein. A D gene is named only where the DNA matches it firmly. The listing skips clone size in some rows; elsewhere it reads once, few, many or a size class.

NA,TRBD2,TRBJ2-3,TRBV10-3,TGTGCCACCGCGGGGGGAAAGGGAGATACGCAGTATTTT,CATAGGKGDTQYF
NA,NA,TRBJ2-3,TRBV5-1,TGCGCCAGCAGCCCCCCGGGGGCTTCCACAGATACGCAGTATTTT,CASSPPGASTDTQYF
NA,NA,TRBJ1-2,TRBV6-5,TGTGCCAGCTGGAGGCAGGGGAAGATCCCGGAGGGCTACACCTTC,CASWRQGKIPEGYTF
NA,NA,TRBJ2-3,TRBV30,TGTGCCTGGAGTGTACAGGGTCTTAGCACAGATACGCAGTATTTT,CAWSVQGLSTDTQYF
few,TRBD1,TRBJ1-6,TRBV19,TGTGCCAGTAGTATCGGGGACAGGGACTTCTATAATTCACCCCTCCACTTT,CASSIGDRDFYNSPLHF
NA,TRBD1,TRBJ2-1,TRBV4-1,TGCGCCAGCAGCCAAGTTTCGGGACAGGGGTTGGGGCAGTTCTTC,CASSQVSGQGLGQFF
NA,NA,TRBJ2-7,TRBV30,TGTGCCTGGGTTAGGGAAAGCGAGCAGTACTTC,CAWVRESEQYF
NA,NA,TRBJ2-3,TRBV27,TGTGCCAGCAGTTTAGAACTAGCCACAGATACGCAGTATTTT,CASSLELATDTQYF
NA,NA,TRBJ1-6,TRBV2,TGTGCCAGCAAGGATTACACCGCCTATAATTCACCCCTCCACTTT,CASKDYTAYNSPLHF
NA,TRBD2,TRBJ2-7,TRBV18,TGTGCCAGCTCACCGTATCCAGCGGGAGGGAACGAGCAGTACTTC,CASSPYPAGGNEQYF
NA,NA,TRBJ2-1,TRBV6-1,TGTGCCAGCAGTGAATCGGGTCCCTCCTACAATGAGCAGTTCTTC,CASSESGPSYNEQFF
NA,NA,TRBJ1-6,TRBV30,TGTGCCTGGAGTTATGGAAAGGAGCAGTCACCCCTCCACTTT,CAWSYGKEQSPLHF
NA,TRBD2,TRBJ2-1,TRBV18,TGTGCCAGCTCAGGGACTAGCGGGTTATACAATGAGCAGTTCTTC,CASSGTSGLYNEQFF
NA,NA,TRBJ1-2,TRBV29-1,TGCAGCGTTGGAACTGGCCCGAACTATGGCTACACCTTC,CSVGTGPNYGYTF
NA,NA,TRBJ2-1,TRBV4-1,TGCGCCAGCAGCCAAGACCGAGGCCCTGAGCAGTTCTTC,CASSQDRGPEQFF
NA,NA,TRBJ1-1,TRBV6-5,TGTGCCAGCAGTCCGATTCGGGGGAACACTGAAGCTTTCTTT,CASSPIRGNTEAFF